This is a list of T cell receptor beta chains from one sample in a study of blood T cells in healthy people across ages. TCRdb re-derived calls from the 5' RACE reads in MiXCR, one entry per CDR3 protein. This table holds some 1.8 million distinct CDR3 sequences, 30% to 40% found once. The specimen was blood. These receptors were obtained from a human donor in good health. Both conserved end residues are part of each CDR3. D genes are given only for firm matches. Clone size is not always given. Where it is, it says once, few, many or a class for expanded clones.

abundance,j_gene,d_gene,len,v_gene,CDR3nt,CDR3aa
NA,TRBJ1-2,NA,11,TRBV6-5,TGTGCCAGCAGGGCCGGGTTTGGCTACACCTTC,CASRAGFGYTF
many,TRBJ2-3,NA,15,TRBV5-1,TGCGCCAGCAGCTTACAACCAGGGGAGGGAGATACGCAGTATTTT,CASSLQPGEGDTQYF
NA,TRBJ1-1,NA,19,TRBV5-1,TGCGCCAGCAGCTTGAGCCTAACTGCCCCTAATTCAGGGGTGGGGGAAGCTTTCTTT,CASSLSLTAPNSGVGEAFF
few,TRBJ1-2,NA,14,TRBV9,TGTGCCAGCAGCGTTTCTTCGGCCTTCTATGGCTACACCTTC,CASSVSSAFYGYTF
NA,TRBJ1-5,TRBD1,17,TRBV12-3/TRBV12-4,TGTGCCAGCAGTTTTCATGCAGGGGGGAATAGCAATCAGCCCCAGCATTTT,CASSFHAGGNSNQPQHF
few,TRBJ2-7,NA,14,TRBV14,TGTGCCAGCAGCCAAGGACAGTTCGACTACGAGCAGTACTTC,CASSQGQFDYEQYF
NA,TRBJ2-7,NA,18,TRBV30,TGTGCCTGGACCTCTCCGGTCCGGGACACAGTCCTCTCCTACGAGCAGTACTTC,CAWTSPVRDTVLSYEQYF
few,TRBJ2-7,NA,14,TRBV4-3,TGCGCCAGCAGCCAGAGACTTCTTGCCGTTCCGCAGTACTTC,CASSQRLLAVPQYF
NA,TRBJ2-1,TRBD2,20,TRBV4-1,TGCGCCAGCAGCCAAGATTCTCCCTGGACTAGCGGGGGGGTTAACACTGAGCAGTTCTTC,CASSQDSPWTSGGVNTEQFF
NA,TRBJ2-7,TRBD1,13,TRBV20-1,TGCAGTGCTAAAACAGGGGGCCCCTACGAGCAGTACTTC,CSAKTGGPYEQYF